Listed below are T cell receptor beta chains from one sample, sequenced in a study of cytomegalovirus exposure and HLA in healthy donors. Data came from immunoSEQ multiplex PCR; TCRdb stores just in-frame clones and leaves some out. The sample lists about 190,000 clones, 70% to 80% occurring once. Material for sequencing was PBMCs. Receptors were obtained from a woman aged 30 to 39 in good health and CMV-seropositive. Each CDR3 is given with its conserved first and last residue. D genes are given only for firm matches. Expanded clones get a size class; other rows say once, few or many, or leave the size out.

CDR3 DNA: TGTGCCAGCAGCCCCGGACTAGCGCCCAGCTCCTACGAGCAGTACTTC
CDR3 protein: CASSPGLAPSSYEQYF
V gene: TRBV11-1
clone size: few
J gene: TRBJ2-7
D gene: TRBD2

CDR3 DNA: TGTGCCAGCAGCTTATGGTCCGCCAGGAACACTGAAGCTTTCTTT
CDR3 protein: CASSLWSARNTEAFF
V gene: TRBV7-2
clone size: NA
J gene: TRBJ1-1
D gene: NA

CDR3 DNA: TGCGCCAGCAGCCGCCAGACGGGGGTCCTCAATCAGCCCCAGCATTTT
CDR3 protein: CASSRQTGVLNQPQHF
V gene: TRBV4-1
clone size: NA
J gene: TRBJ1-5
D gene: NA

CDR3 DNA: TGCAGCGTCCGTCGGGGGAACTACGAGCAGTACTTC
CDR3 protein: CSVRRGNYEQYF
V gene: TRBV29-1
clone size: few
J gene: TRBJ2-7
D gene: NA

CDR3 DNA: TGTGCCAGCAGCCACGGACCCGACGGAGGTGAGCAGTTCTTC
CDR3 protein: CASSHGPDGGEQFF
V gene: TRBV4-2
clone size: NA
J gene: TRBJ2-1
D gene: NA

CDR3 DNA: TGTGCCAGCAGTAGTGGACAGCCCTTAATCCACGGCTACACCTTC
CDR3 protein: CASSSGQPLIHGYTF
V gene: TRBV7-2
clone size: NA
J gene: TRBJ1-2
D gene: NA

CDR3 DNA: TGCGCCAGCAGCCAAGTCCCCCCAGGGGAGCTGTTTTTT
CDR3 protein: CASSQVPPGELFF
V gene: TRBV4-3
clone size: NA
J gene: TRBJ2-2
D gene: NA

CDR3 DNA: TGTGCCAGCAGTCCCCAGCGGGTAGGGAATTCACCCCTCCACTTT
CDR3 protein: CASSPQRVGNSPLHF
V gene: TRBV27
clone size: once
J gene: TRBJ1-6
D gene: NA

CDR3 DNA: TGCGCCAGCAGCCCCCTGGGACTAAACTACGAGCAGTACTTC
CDR3 protein: CASSPLGLNYEQYF
V gene: TRBV5-1
clone size: NA
J gene: TRBJ2-7
D gene: TRBD2

CDR3 DNA: TGTGCCAGCAGCTTAAGCATATCTGAAGCTTTCTTT
CDR3 protein: CASSLSISEAFF
V gene: TRBV7-9
clone size: NA
J gene: TRBJ1-1
D gene: NA

CDR3 DNA: TGTGCCAGCAGCTGGGGGACAGGGGCACTCCAAGAGACCCAGTACTTC
CDR3 protein: CASSWGTGALQETQYF
V gene: TRBV11-3
clone size: NA
J gene: TRBJ2-5
D gene: TRBD1

CDR3 DNA: TGCGCCAGCAGCCAAGAGTACAGGGGGCGAGACGGCTACACCTTC
CDR3 protein: CASSQEYRGRDGYTF
V gene: TRBV4-3
clone size: NA
J gene: TRBJ1-2
D gene: TRBD1

CDR3 DNA: TGTGCCAGCAGCCCCGGGACTAGCGGGGGCGGGGGGCAGTTCTTC
CDR3 protein: CASSPGTSGGGGQFF
V gene: TRBV7-2
clone size: NA
J gene: TRBJ2-1
D gene: TRBD2

CDR3 DNA: TGTGCCAGTAGTACGGGACAGGGAAGGCCCACAGATACGCAGTATTTT
CDR3 protein: CASSTGQGRPTDTQYF
V gene: TRBV19
clone size: NA
J gene: TRBJ2-3
D gene: TRBD1

CDR3 DNA: TGTGCCAGCTCACCACCCGGACTAGCGGGAGCTTACAATGAGCAGTTCTTC
CDR3 protein: CASSPPGLAGAYNEQFF
V gene: TRBV18
clone size: NA
J gene: TRBJ2-1
D gene: TRBD2

CDR3 DNA: TGCAGCGCGGACAGGGGGTTGGGCACTGAAGCTTTCTTT
CDR3 protein: CSADRGLGTEAFF
V gene: TRBV29-1
clone size: NA
J gene: TRBJ1-1
D gene: TRBD1

CDR3 DNA: TGCGCCAGCAGCCGTAGCGGGGGGAACCCCTACAATGAGCAGTTCTTC
CDR3 protein: CASSRSGGNPYNEQFF
V gene: TRBV4-1
clone size: NA
J gene: TRBJ2-1
D gene: TRBD2

CDR3 DNA: TGTGCCAGCAGTGATGGCAGGGGGAGGACAGATACGCAGTATTTT
CDR3 protein: CASSDGRGRTDTQYF
V gene: TRBV2
clone size: NA
J gene: TRBJ2-3
D gene: NA

CDR3 DNA: TGTGCCAGCAGTGCCTACGGTGGGGCAGGGGGCTACACCTTC
CDR3 protein: CASSAYGGAGGYTF
V gene: TRBV6-4
clone size: NA
J gene: TRBJ1-2
D gene: NA

CDR3 DNA: TGCGCCAGCAGCCCCGGGACAGGGGATGAGCAGTTCTTC
CDR3 protein: CASSPGTGDEQFF
V gene: TRBV5-1
clone size: NA
J gene: TRBJ2-1
D gene: TRBD1

CDR3 DNA: TGTGCCTGGAGCGCCGGTTTCGGCTACGAGCAGTACTTC
CDR3 protein: CAWSAGFGYEQYF
V gene: TRBV30
clone size: NA
J gene: TRBJ2-7
D gene: NA

CDR3 DNA: TGTGCCAGCAGCTTTAATCGCGGGGGGGCCGGGGATACGCAGTATTTT
CDR3 protein: CASSFNRGGAGDTQYF
V gene: TRBV7-2
clone size: NA
J gene: TRBJ2-3
D gene: TRBD2

CDR3 DNA: TGTGCCAGTAGTATAGCTGGGCTTCCCAAAAACATTCAGTACTTC
CDR3 protein: CASSIAGLPKNIQYF
V gene: TRBV19
clone size: NA
J gene: TRBJ2-4
D gene: NA

CDR3 DNA: TGTGCCAGCAGCGTGGGGGGAGGGACTAGAGGGACCCAGTACTTC
CDR3 protein: CASSVGGGTRGTQYF
V gene: TRBV5-6
clone size: NA
J gene: TRBJ2-5
D gene: TRBD2

CDR3 DNA: TGTGCCAGCAGTTGGGGACTAGCGTTGAATACGCAGTATTTT
CDR3 protein: CASSWGLALNTQYF
V gene: TRBV27
clone size: NA
J gene: TRBJ2-3
D gene: TRBD2

CDR3 DNA: TGTGCCAGCAGTTCGCTACAGGGGGCGAGGACTGAAGCTTTCTTT
CDR3 protein: CASSSLQGARTEAFF
V gene: TRBV28
clone size: few
J gene: TRBJ1-1
D gene: TRBD1

CDR3 DNA: TGTGCCAGCAGTTACAGGACAGGCACAGATACGCAGTATTTT
CDR3 protein: CASSYRTGTDTQYF
V gene: TRBV5-4
clone size: few
J gene: TRBJ2-3
D gene: NA

CDR3 DNA: TGTGCCATCAGGGTTCGGACCGGGGAGCTGTTTTTT
CDR3 protein: CAIRVRTGELFF
V gene: TRBV10-3
clone size: NA
J gene: TRBJ2-2
D gene: NA

CDR3 DNA: TGTGCCAGCAGCGCTCAGGGGGGAAGGGTTTCTGGCAATCAGCCCCAGCATTTT
CDR3 protein: CASSAQGGRVSGNQPQHF
V gene: TRBV9
clone size: NA
J gene: TRBJ1-5
D gene: TRBD1

CDR3 DNA: TGTGCCAGCAGCTCCCCCGGACTAGCGACAGATACGCAGTATTTT
CDR3 protein: CASSSPGLATDTQYF
V gene: TRBV5-6
clone size: few
J gene: TRBJ2-3
D gene: TRBD2

CDR3 DNA: TGTGCCAGCAGACTGTACCAGACAGGGTTCGGCCAAGAGACCCAGTACTTC
CDR3 protein: CASRLYQTGFGQETQYF
V gene: TRBV27
clone size: NA
J gene: TRBJ2-5
D gene: TRBD1

CDR3 DNA: TGCGCCAGCAGCCAAGATCAGGCGGGGCTCTCCTACAATGAGCAGTTCTTC
CDR3 protein: CASSQDQAGLSYNEQFF
V gene: TRBV4-3
clone size: few
J gene: TRBJ2-1
D gene: NA

CDR3 DNA: TGTGCCAGCAGTTACGCACCTGAGAATTCACCCCTCCACTTT
CDR3 protein: CASSYAPENSPLHF
V gene: TRBV6-6
clone size: few
J gene: TRBJ1-6
D gene: NA

CDR3 DNA: TGTGCCAGCAGCCCCCGGGACTACTTGAGCTCCTACGAGCAGTACTTC
CDR3 protein: CASSPRDYLSSYEQYF
V gene: TRBV21-1
clone size: once
J gene: TRBJ2-7
D gene: NA

CDR3 DNA: TGTGCCAGCAGCGTCCTAGCAGGCTACAATGAGCAGTTCTTC
CDR3 protein: CASSVLAGYNEQFF
V gene: TRBV2
clone size: once
J gene: TRBJ2-1
D gene: NA

CDR3 DNA: TGTGCCAGCAGCTTCAGACAGGGGGCGAGCTATGGCTACACCTTC
CDR3 protein: CASSFRQGASYGYTF
V gene: TRBV5-6
clone size: NA
J gene: TRBJ1-2
D gene: TRBD1

CDR3 DNA: TGCGCCAGCAGCTTCAACCAACTAGCGGGAGGCCTCTCCTACGAGCAGTACTTC
CDR3 protein: CASSFNQLAGGLSYEQYF
V gene: TRBV5-1
clone size: once
J gene: TRBJ2-7
D gene: TRBD2

CDR3 DNA: TGTGCCAGCAGCGCCCAACTACAGGGGAGAGATTCACCCCTCCACTTT
CDR3 protein: CASSAQLQGRDSPLHF
V gene: TRBV9
clone size: NA
J gene: TRBJ1-6
D gene: TRBD1

CDR3 DNA: TGTGCCAGCAGTTTACGAGGGTTACCCGAAGAGACCCAGTACTTC
CDR3 protein: CASSLRGLPEETQYF
V gene: TRBV28
clone size: NA
J gene: TRBJ2-5
D gene: NA

CDR3 DNA: TGCGCCAGCAGCTCTCTATCGGGAGGGCCCGATACGCAGTATTTT
CDR3 protein: CASSSLSGGPDTQYF
V gene: TRBV5-1
clone size: NA
J gene: TRBJ2-3
D gene: TRBD2

CDR3 DNA: TGTGCCAGCAGCGCAGAGCGGCCAGGGGACTATGGCTACACCTTC
CDR3 protein: CASSAERPGDYGYTF
V gene: TRBV9
clone size: NA
J gene: TRBJ1-2
D gene: NA

CDR3 DNA: TGTGCCAGCAGTTTATCAAGACAGGGTGGGACGGCCGAGCAGTACTTC
CDR3 protein: CASSLSRQGGTAEQYF
V gene: TRBV28
clone size: NA
J gene: TRBJ2-7
D gene: TRBD1

CDR3 DNA: TGTGCCAGCAGCCCTCATACGGGGTTAAGCACTGAAGCTTTCTTT
CDR3 protein: CASSPHTGLSTEAFF
V gene: TRBV7-9
clone size: NA
J gene: TRBJ1-1
D gene: NA

CDR3 DNA: TGTGCCAGCAGCTTAGCCCAGCCAGGAAACAATGAGCAGTTCTTC
CDR3 protein: CASSLAQPGNNEQFF
V gene: TRBV7-9
clone size: NA
J gene: TRBJ2-1
D gene: NA

CDR3 DNA: TGTGCCAGCAGCTCCCCGGCGGGGCCTCTCGGTGAGCAGTTCTTC
CDR3 protein: CASSSPAGPLGEQFF
V gene: TRBV5-4
clone size: NA
J gene: TRBJ2-1
D gene: NA

CDR3 DNA: TGTGCTAGTGAAAAGAGCGGGGGGATACATGAGCAGTTCTTC
CDR3 protein: CASEKSGGIHEQFF
V gene: TRBV12-5
clone size: NA
J gene: TRBJ2-1
D gene: TRBD2

CDR3 DNA: TGTGCCAGCTCACACGCTTCACAGGGGGCGGCGGCGTCCGGAGCTTTCTTT
CDR3 protein: CASSHASQGAAASGAFF
V gene: TRBV18
clone size: NA
J gene: TRBJ1-1
D gene: TRBD1

CDR3 DNA: TGTGCCAGCAGCCCGATTCAGGGGCGCGGTGAAAAACTGTTTTTT
CDR3 protein: CASSPIQGRGEKLFF
V gene: TRBV11-2
clone size: NA
J gene: TRBJ1-4
D gene: NA

CDR3 DNA: TGTGCCAGCAGCTCAGTTCGGACAGGGCTACACGAGCAGTACTTC
CDR3 protein: CASSSVRTGLHEQYF
V gene: TRBV7-8
clone size: once
J gene: TRBJ2-7
D gene: TRBD1

CDR3 DNA: TGTGCCAGCAGTTTGACAGGGGGATACACAGATACGCAGTATTTT
CDR3 protein: CASSLTGGYTDTQYF
V gene: TRBV6-5
clone size: NA
J gene: TRBJ2-3
D gene: TRBD1

CDR3 DNA: TGTGCCAGCAGTTCCCCGGGAGCTAACTATGGCTACACCTTC
CDR3 protein: CASSSPGANYGYTF
V gene: TRBV6-5
clone size: NA
J gene: TRBJ1-2
D gene: NA

CDR3 DNA: TGTGCCATCAGCCCTAGCGGGAGGGACTACGAGCAGTACTTC
CDR3 protein: CAISPSGRDYEQYF
V gene: TRBV10-3
clone size: NA
J gene: TRBJ2-7
D gene: TRBD2